Listed below are T cell receptor beta chains from one sample, sequenced in a study of blood T cell repertoires in COVID-19. Clones were read by immunoSEQ multiplex PCR, and TCRdb kept only the in-frame ones, dropping some. The data hold approximately 150,000 clones, with about 87% observed a single time. The sequencing sample was made of peripheral blood. The receptors were gathered from a human donor in a cohort sampled during active COVID-19. The CDR3 runs from the conserved cysteine through the conserved F or W. The D gene is left open where the match is weak. Where a row states a size, it is once, few, many or the class of an expanded clone; other rows omit it.

d_call,j_call,cdr3_length,v_call,clone_size,cdr3_aa,cdr3_nt
TRBD1,TRBJ1-2,15,TRBV5-1,once,CASSLSPGGPYGYTF,TGCGCCAGCAGCTTGTCACCAGGGGGGCCCTATGGCTACACCTTC
NA,TRBJ1-1,11,TRBV7-2,few,CASSSTTEAFF,TGTGCCAGCAGCTCTACCACTGAAGCTTTCTTT
TRBD1,TRBJ2-1,15,TRBV6-5,NA,CASSYFSRGNNEQFF,TGTGCCAGCAGTTACTTCAGCAGGGGGAACAATGAGCAGTTCTTC
NA,TRBJ2-7,14,TRBV19,NA,CASSMGTVGGEQYF,TGTGCCAGTAGTATGGGTACTGTGGGGGGCGAGCAGTACTTC
NA,TRBJ2-1,15,TRBV5-6,NA,CASSLFREVNNEQFF,TGTGCCAGCAGCTTGTTCCGGGAAGTCAACAATGAGCAGTTCTTC
TRBD1,TRBJ1-6,13,TRBV12-3/TRBV12-4,NA,CASRLQGNSPLHF,TGTGCCAGCAGACTACAGGGGAATTCACCCCTCCACTTT
TRBD1,TRBJ1-3,16,TRBV19,NA,CASSLGTADSGNTIYF,TGTGCCAGTAGTCTAGGGACAGCCGACTCTGGAAACACCATATATTTT
TRBD2,TRBJ2-2,16,TRBV7-2,NA,CASSFLAGWNTGELFF,TGTGCCAGCAGCTTTCTAGCGGGGTGGAACACCGGGGAGCTGTTTTTT
TRBD2,TRBJ2-3,13,TRBV5-4,NA,CATDRGGEDTQYF,TGTGCCACTGACCGCGGGGGGGAAGATACGCAGTATTTT
NA,TRBJ1-2,11,TRBV20-1,NA,CSPRGAYGYTF,TGCAGCCCCCGGGGTGCCTATGGCTACACCTTC
NA,TRBJ2-7,14,TRBV6-5,once,CASTSAGRRYEQYF,TGTGCCAGCACCTCGGCAGGGCGACGGTACGAGCAGTACTTC
TRBD2,TRBJ2-7,14,TRBV6-5,NA,CASSSGTSGARQYF,TGTGCCAGCAGTTCCGGGACTAGCGGGGCCAGGCAGTACTTC
TRBD2,TRBJ2-5,14,TRBV5-1,NA,CASSGGTSGETQYF,TGCGCCAGCAGCGGAGGGACTAGCGGAGAGACCCAGTACTTC
NA,TRBJ1-1,13,TRBV6-5,once,CASIPTGNTEAFF,TGTGCCAGCATCCCCACAGGGAACACTGAAGCTTTCTTT
TRBD2,TRBJ2-1,15,TRBV2,NA,CASSPSGGAYNEQFF,TGTGCCAGCAGCCCTAGCGGGGGGGCCTACAATGAGCAGTTCTTC
NA,TRBJ1-1,15,TRBV5-5,NA,CASSSGGHLNTEAFF,TGTGCCAGCAGCTCGGGGGGACACCTGAACACTGAAGCTTTCTTT
NA,TRBJ1-1,15,TRBV19,NA,CASSSEGWGDTEAFF,TGTGCCAGTAGTTCCGAAGGATGGGGGGACACTGAAGCTTTCTTT
NA,TRBJ1-1,15,TRBV7-9,NA,CASSLAAGSNTEAFF,TGTGCCAGCAGCTTAGCGGCAGGTTCGAACACTGAAGCTTTCTTT
NA,TRBJ1-1,15,TRBV25-1,NA,CASSDPTGYRAEAFF,TGTGCCAGCAGTGACCCCACAGGGTATAGAGCTGAAGCTTTCTTT
TRBD1,TRBJ1-2,12,TRBV29-1,NA,CSASTGDYGYTF,TGCAGCGCATCGACAGGGGACTATGGCTACACCTTC
NA,TRBJ1-4,16,TRBV9,NA,CASSAGGGAEGEKLFF,TGTGCCAGCAGCGCCGGGGGGGGCGCGGAGGGTGAAAAACTGTTTTTT
NA,TRBJ2-5,14,TRBV29-1,NA,CSVDGGPLQETQYF,TGCAGCGTTGACGGCGGGCCCCTCCAAGAGACCCAGTACTTC
TRBD2,TRBJ2-3,16,TRBV3-1/TRBV3-2,NA,CASSQQWSSGGDTQYF,TGTGCCAGCAGCCAACAATGGTCTAGCGGGGGAGATACGCAGTATTTT
NA,TRBJ2-7,15,TRBV10-3,NA,CAISDAQGVSYEQYF,TGTGCCATCAGTGACGCTCAAGGGGTATCCTACGAGCAGTACTTC
NA,TRBJ1-1,15,TRBV6-5,NA,CASRPSGSPNTEAFF,TGTGCCAGCAGACCATCAGGGTCTCCGAACACTGAAGCTTTCTTT
NA,TRBJ2-7,13,TRBV4-2,once,CASRAFGVTEQYF,TGTGCCAGCAGGGCTTTCGGGGTTACCGAGCAGTACTTC
TRBD1,TRBJ2-7,14,TRBV2,NA,CASSDPDRVYEQYF,TGTGCCAGCAGTGACCCCGACAGGGTCTACGAGCAGTACTTC
TRBD2,TRBJ2-3,16,TRBV7-3,NA,CASSPGTSGGRRTQYF,TGTGCCAGCAGCCCTGGGACTAGCGGGGGGCGACGTACGCAGTATTTT
NA,TRBJ2-1,16,TRBV3-1/TRBV3-2,NA,CASSLAFRGAHNEQFF,TGTGCCAGCAGCCTTGCCTTTCGGGGGGCCCACAATGAGCAGTTCTTC
NA,TRBJ1-3,17,TRBV7-2,once,CASSLVELANSGNTIYF,TGTGCCAGCAGCTTAGTGGAGCTGGCCAACTCTGGAAACACCATATATTTT
NA,TRBJ2-2,16,TRBV7-2,once,CASSPRRSTLTGELFF,TGTGCCAGCAGCCCTAGAAGATCAACGCTTACCGGGGAGCTGTTTTTT
NA,TRBJ1-1,13,TRBV2,NA,CASSGRYDTEAFF,TGTGCCAGCAGTGGCAGGTATGACACTGAAGCTTTCTTT